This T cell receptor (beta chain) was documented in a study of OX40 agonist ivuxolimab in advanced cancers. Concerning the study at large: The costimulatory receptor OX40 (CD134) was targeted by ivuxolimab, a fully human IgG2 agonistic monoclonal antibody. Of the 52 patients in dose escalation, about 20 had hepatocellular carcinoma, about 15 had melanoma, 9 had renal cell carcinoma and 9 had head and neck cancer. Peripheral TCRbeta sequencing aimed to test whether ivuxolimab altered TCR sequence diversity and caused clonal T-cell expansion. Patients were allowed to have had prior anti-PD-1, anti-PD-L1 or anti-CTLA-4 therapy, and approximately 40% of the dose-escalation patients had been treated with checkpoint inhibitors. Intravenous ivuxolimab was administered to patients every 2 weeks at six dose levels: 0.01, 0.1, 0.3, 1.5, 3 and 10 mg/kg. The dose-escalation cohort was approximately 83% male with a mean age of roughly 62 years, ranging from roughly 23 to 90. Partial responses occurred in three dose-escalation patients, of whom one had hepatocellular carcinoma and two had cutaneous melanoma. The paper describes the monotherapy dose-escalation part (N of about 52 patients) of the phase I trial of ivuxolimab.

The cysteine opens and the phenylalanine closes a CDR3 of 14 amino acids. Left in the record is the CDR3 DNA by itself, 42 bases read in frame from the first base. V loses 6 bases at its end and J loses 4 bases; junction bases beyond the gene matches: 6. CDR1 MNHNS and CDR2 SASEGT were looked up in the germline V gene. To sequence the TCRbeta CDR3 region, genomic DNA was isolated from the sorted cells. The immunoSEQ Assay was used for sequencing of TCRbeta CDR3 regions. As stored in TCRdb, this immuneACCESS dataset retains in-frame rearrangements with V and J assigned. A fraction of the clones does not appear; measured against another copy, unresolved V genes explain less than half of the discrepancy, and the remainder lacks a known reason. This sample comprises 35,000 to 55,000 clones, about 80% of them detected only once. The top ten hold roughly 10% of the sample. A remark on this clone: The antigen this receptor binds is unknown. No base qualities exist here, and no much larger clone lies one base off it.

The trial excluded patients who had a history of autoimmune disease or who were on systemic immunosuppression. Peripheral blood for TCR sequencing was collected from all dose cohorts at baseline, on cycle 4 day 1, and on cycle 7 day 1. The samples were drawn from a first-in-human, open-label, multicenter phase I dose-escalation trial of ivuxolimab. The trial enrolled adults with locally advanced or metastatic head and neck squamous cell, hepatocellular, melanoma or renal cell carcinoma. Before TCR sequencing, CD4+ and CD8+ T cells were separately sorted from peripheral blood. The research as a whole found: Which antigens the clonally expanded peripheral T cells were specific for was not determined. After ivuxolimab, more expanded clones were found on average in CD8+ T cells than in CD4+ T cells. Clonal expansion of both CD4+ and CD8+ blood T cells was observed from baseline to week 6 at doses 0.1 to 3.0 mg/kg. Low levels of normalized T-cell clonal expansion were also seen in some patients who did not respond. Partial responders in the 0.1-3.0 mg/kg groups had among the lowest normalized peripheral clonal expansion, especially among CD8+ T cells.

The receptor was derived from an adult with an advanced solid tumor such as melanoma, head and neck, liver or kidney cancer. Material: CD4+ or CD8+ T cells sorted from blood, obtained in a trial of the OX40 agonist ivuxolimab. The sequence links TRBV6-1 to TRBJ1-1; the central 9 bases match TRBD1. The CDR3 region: CASRPGQGVTEAFF. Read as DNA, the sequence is TGTGCCAGCAGACCGGGACAGGGTGTCACTGAAGCTTTCTTT.